This TCR beta chain derives from a study of blood T cell repertoires in COVID-19. Germline V CDR1 and CDR2: MNHEY, SMNVEV (reference sequence). This CDR3 is built from 15 residues. Trimming cost V 4 bases and J 6 bases, with 16 bases left between them. Repertoires were generated with immunoSEQ multiplex PCR, while TCRdb's copy carries only in-frame clones and drops some. In the table there are 200,000 to 300,000 clones, 83% of which are singletons. This clone appeared once. The receptor was derived from a human donor in a cohort sampled during active COVID-19. The sample comprised peripheral blood. The V gene is TRBV27, the J gene TRBJ1-5; perhaps TRBD1 as D (5 bases). CDR3 protein: CASSSGPPRGQPQHF. The CDR3 coding sequence is TGTGCCAGCAGTTCAGGGCCGCCGCGGGGTCAGCCCCAGCATTTT.